This record looks at one T cell receptor beta chain sequence and its context. The target of this receptor is not known. No base quality information exists; no much larger clone differs at one position. Sorted unstimulated T cells and proliferating T cells recovered from mixed lymphocyte reactions were subjected to TCRbeta CDR3 sequencing. Fresh whole blood from fewer than 12 HLA-typed healthy donors was used to isolate PBMCs. This entry belongs to a study of siplizumab effects on memory and regulatory T cells (dated by TCRdb to about 2019). Looking at the study overall: The study examined how the anti-CD2 antibody siplizumab affects alloreactive T-cell subsets in allogeneic mixed lymphocyte reactions built from human PBMCs.

V is clipped by 8 bases and J by 6 bases, and the sequence between their germline boundaries is 19 bases long. The CDR3 has 14 amino acids, counting the end cysteine and phenylalanine. Only CDR3 DNA remains: 42 bases, in frame from the first base. Looking up the germline V gene yields CDR1 SNHLY and CDR2 FYNNEI. The protocol used for the library was the immunoSEQ multiplex PCR assay. About 10^5 TCR templates per sample were assayed by the deep sequencing platform. Genomic DNA extracted from sorted T cells was the material used for TCRbeta CDR3 sequencing. Regarding the original processing steps: The R programming language was used for the clonal analysis of the TCRbeta CDR3 data. Alloreactive CD4+ and CD8+ clones were identified by comparing unstimulated samples to CFSE-low samples taken after the reaction. Regulatory or non-regulatory origin of alloreactive CD4+ clones was assigned by matching sequences to the sorted unstimulated Treg and non-Treg repertoires. Entries here come from immuneACCESS through TCRdb and include only in-frame sequences with V and J called. Some clones fail to appear in such tables; in the studies checked, an unresolved V gene covers under half of the shortfall, and the cause of the remainder is unknown. V and J calls plus clone size are reproduced from that table; the DNA served to infer D and trimming. This sample holds about 100,000 clones; more than 85% were observed only once. The ten top clones hold around 2.6% of the sample.

The research as a whole found: Siplizumab significantly reduced the cumulative frequency of alloreactive sequences traceable to unstimulated CD4+ memory T cells. Roughly 80-97% of proliferating CD4+ or CD8+ clones could not be assigned a naive or memory phenotype. The suppressive function of proliferating Tregs from siplizumab cultures was not functionally confirmed. Unstimulated naive T cells appeared to be more diverse than memory T cells, and naive cells seemed to make a substantial contribution to the alloresponse. Sequences below about 10^-5 frequency were poorly captured, so only a minor fraction of alloreactive clones could be mapped to unstimulated subsets. In reactions with siplizumab, an average of approximately 69% of mappable alloreactive CD4+ clones were Treg-derived, compared with 25% to 30% in control reactions.

Rearrangement joined TRBV2 to TRBJ2-5; the D segment might be TRBD1 or TRBD2, since each matches 5 bases. Sequenced material: CD4+ T cells sorted from blood. The receptor was isolated from a human donor in good health. Some clones in this sample may be carry-over from other donors' samples. The CDR3 region has the sequence CASLRDQGVQTQYF. The DNA reads as follows: TGTGCCAGCTTGAGGGACCAGGGTGTGCAGACCCAGTACTTC.